Following are 11 T cell receptor beta chains from one sample sequenced in a study of blood T cell repertoires in COVID-19. Here immunoSEQ multiplex PCR was the method, and the copy in TCRdb shows in-frame clones only, minus some. In the table there are about 380,000 clones, roughly 91% of which are singletons. Input material: PBMCs or T cells enriched from blood (not recorded which). The receptors originated from a woman between 18 and 30 years old who had recovered from COVID-19.

This chain uses TRBV7-9 with TRBJ1-3; TRBD1 matches at 10 bases. The CDR3 consists of 18 residues. Germline CDR1 is SEHNR and CDR2 is FQNEAQ (reference sequence). After removal of 11 bases from V and 0 bases from J, the junction contained 16 bases not matched to a gene. CDR3 nucleotides: TGTGCCGGCAATGGACAGGGGGTGGATGGGGCCTCTGGAAACACCATATATTTT. Translated, it gives CAGNGQGVDGASGNTIYF.

This clone showed up just once. The CDR3 DNA follows: TGCGCCAGCAGCTTGACGGGGAGCCAGCCCCAGCATTTT. Its translation is CASSLTGSQPQHF. The chain joins TRBV5-1 to TRBJ1-5; D gene unclear. CDR1 and CDR2 (germline): SGHRS, YFSETQ. The CDR3 runs 13 residues. The germline V and J ends were trimmed by 1 base and 7 bases, with 9 bases remaining between them.

This rearrangement joins TRBV14 to TRBJ1-2; D unresolved. Germline V gene data show CDR1 as SGHDN and CDR2 as FVKESK. This CDR3 region has 13 residues. V dropped 2 bases and J dropped 6 bases, with 10 bases sitting between them. The CDR3 loop is CASSQFATDGYTF. The CDR3 DNA follows: TGTGCCAGCAGCCAATTCGCTACGGATGGCTACACCTTC.

V is TRBV7-2 and J is TRBJ1-3; 10 bases align to TRBD1. With 5 bases clipped from V and 4 bases from J, the junction kept 8 bases outside the gene matches. The germline gives CDR1 SGHTA, CDR2 FQGNSA. This CDR3 region has 16 residues. Written as DNA, the CDR3 is TGTGCCAGCAGCGCCCGACAGGGGGCGTACGGAAACACCATATATTTT. Its protein is CASSARQGAYGNTIYF. The whole variable domain, filled in from reference TRBV7-2 and TRBJ1-3, reads GAGVSQSPSNKVTEKGKDVELRCDPISGHTALYWYRQSLGQGLEFLIYFQGNSAPDKSGLPSDRFSAERTGGSVSTLTIQRTQQEDSAVYLCASSARQGAYGNTIYFGEGSWLTVV.

The chain recombines TRBV7-2 with TRBJ1-3; no firm D call. Germline-derived CDR1 and CDR2 are SGHTA and FQGNSA. The ends were cut back, 2 bases at V and 0 bases at J, with 8 bases in the middle. The CDR3 covers 15 residues. CDR3 sequence reads: CASSLIEGSGNTIYF. The DNA for the CDR3 is TGTGCCAGCAGCTTAATCGAGGGCTCTGGAAACACCATATATTTT.

The rearrangement links TRBV7-2 to TRBJ2-7; 8 bases align to TRBD1. From germline, CDR1 is SGHTA and CDR2 FQGNSA. The CDR3 spans 16 residues. J lost 0 bases, V lost 3 bases, and 7 bases had no gene match. Here the CDR3 DNA reads TGTGCCAGCAGCTTTTCGTCACAGGGGGTCTCCTACGAGCAGTACTTC. It codes for CASSFSSQGVSYEQYF.

The chain recombines TRBV6-2 or TRBV6-3 with TRBJ2-1; 14 bases map to TRBD2. Germline CDR1 reads MNHEY; CDR2 reads SVGEGT. V lost 4 bases, J lost 0 bases, and 11 bases stayed unmatched. This CDR3 region has 20 residues. DNA of the CDR3: TGTGCCAGCAGTTTCCTCCGGACTAGCGGGGGGCTTAGCTCCTACAATGAGCAGTTCTTC. This translates into CASSFLRTSGGLSSYNEQFF.

This chain uses TRBV12-3 or TRBV12-4 with TRBJ1-2; tentative D call: TRBD1 (5 bases). The CDR3 totals 13 residues. Trimming took off 3 bases at V and 8 bases at J, with 13 bases between the two ends. This CDR3 reads CASSLGLGYGYTF. CDR3 DNA: TGTGCCAGCAGTTTGGGGCTGGGTTACGGCTACACCTTC.

CDR3 amino acids: CASSTRDRDEKLFF. In DNA form, the CDR3 reads TGTGCCAGCAGCACCCGGGACAGGGATGAAAAACTGTTTTTT. The rearrangement joins TRBV7-9 to TRBJ1-4; 9 nucleotides match TRBD1. V dropped 5 bases and J dropped 6; count of bases not matched to a gene: 4. This CDR3 is 14 amino acids long. Germline CDR1 SEHNR, CDR2 FQNEAQ (reference sequence).

This clone was observed a few times. The rearrangement uses TRBV19 and TRBJ1-2, with D uncertain. Per germline, CDR1 LNHDA and CDR2 SQIVND (reference sequence). CDR3 size: 14 residues. V gave up 0 bases and J gave up 0 bases, with 5 bases separating them. The CDR3 here is CASSIDHTNYGYTF. The CDR3 DNA is TGTGCCAGTAGTATAGATCACACTAACTATGGCTACACCTTC.

This chain links TRBV12-3 or TRBV12-4 with TRBJ1-2; 7 positions agree with TRBD1. Trimming at V came to 4 bases and at J to 8 bases, leaving 7 bases not matched to a gene. This CDR3 contains 13 residues. CDR3 amino acids: CASSSRGIGGYTF. The CDR3 DNA is TGTGCCAGCAGTTCCAGGGGGATAGGCGGCTACACCTTC.